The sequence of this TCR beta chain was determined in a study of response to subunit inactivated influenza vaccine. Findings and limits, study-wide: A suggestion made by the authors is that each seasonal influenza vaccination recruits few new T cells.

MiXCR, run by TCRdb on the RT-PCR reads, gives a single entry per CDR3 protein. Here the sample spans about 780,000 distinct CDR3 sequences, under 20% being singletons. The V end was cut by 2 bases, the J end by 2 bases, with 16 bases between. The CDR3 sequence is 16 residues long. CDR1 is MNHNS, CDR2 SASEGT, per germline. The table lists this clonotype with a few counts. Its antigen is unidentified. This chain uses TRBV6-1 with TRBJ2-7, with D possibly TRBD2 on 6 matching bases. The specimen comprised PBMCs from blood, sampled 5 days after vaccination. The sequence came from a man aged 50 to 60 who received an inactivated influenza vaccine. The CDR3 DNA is TGTGCCAGCAGTGAATATAAGGGATCGGGAGCCTACGAGCAGTACTTC. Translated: CASSEYKGSGAYEQYF.